This TCR beta chain was retrieved from a study of graft-versus-host responses after intestinal transplantation. Findings of the study overall: Maximum circulating GvH clone levels tracked with early post-transplant HvG decreases. Patients with graft-donor T cell macrochimerism had high graft-versus-host to host-versus-graft clonal ratios in allografts.

Of note for this clone: Its antigen remains unidentified.

This CDR3 has 14 residues. The germline CDR1 and CDR2 sequences are SNHLY and FYNNEI. J was trimmed by 2 bases and V by 7 bases; bases with no gene match: 8. The data were produced by immunoSEQ multiplex PCR, yet TCRdb's version contains in-frame clones alone and is incomplete. This sample has roughly 60,000 clones; around 91% occur once, and the top ten carry roughly 2.8%. The source is a human patient who received an intestinal transplant, so some T cells may come from the graft donor. This specimen was PBMCs, taken about 120 days after intestinal transplantation. This chain links TRBV2 with TRBJ2-7, with TRBD1 identical over 7 bases. The CDR3 reads CASKGTVVTYEQYF. CDR3 in DNA: TGTGCCAGCAAGGGGACAGTAGTAACCTACGAGCAGTACTTC. The full variable domain, rest sourced from reference TRBV2 and TRBJ2-7, is EPEVTQTPSHQVTQMGQEVILRCVPISNHLYFYWYRQILGQKVEFLVSFYNNEISEKSEIFDDQFSVERPDGSNFTLKIRSTKLEDSAMYFCASKGTVVTYEQYFGPGTRLTVT.